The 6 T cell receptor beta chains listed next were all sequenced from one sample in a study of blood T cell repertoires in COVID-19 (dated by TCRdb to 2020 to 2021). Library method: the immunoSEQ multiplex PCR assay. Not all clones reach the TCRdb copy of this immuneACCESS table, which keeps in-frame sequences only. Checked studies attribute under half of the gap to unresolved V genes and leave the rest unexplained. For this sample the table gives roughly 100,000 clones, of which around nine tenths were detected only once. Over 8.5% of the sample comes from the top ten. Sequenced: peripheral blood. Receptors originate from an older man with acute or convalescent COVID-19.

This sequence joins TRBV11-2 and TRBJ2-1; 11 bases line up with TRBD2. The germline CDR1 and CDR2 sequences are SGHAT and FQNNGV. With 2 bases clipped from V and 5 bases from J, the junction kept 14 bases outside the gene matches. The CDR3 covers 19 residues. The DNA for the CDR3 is TGTGCCAGCAGCTTAAGTATCGGGACTAGCGGAGGTAGTAACAATGAGCAGTTCTTC. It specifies CASSLSIGTSGGSNNEQFF. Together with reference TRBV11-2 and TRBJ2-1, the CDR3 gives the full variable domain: EAGVAQSPRYKIIEKRQSVAFWCNPISGHATLYWYQQILGQGPKLLIQFQNNGVVDDSQLPKDRFSAERLKGVDSTLKIQPAKLEDSAVYLCASSLSIGTSGGSNNEQFFGPGTRLTVL.

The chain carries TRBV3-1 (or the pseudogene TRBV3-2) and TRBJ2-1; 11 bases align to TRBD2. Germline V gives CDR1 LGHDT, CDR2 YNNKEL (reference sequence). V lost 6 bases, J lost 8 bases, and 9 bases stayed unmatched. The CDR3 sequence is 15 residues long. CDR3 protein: CASRVAGGPVDEQFF. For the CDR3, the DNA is TGTGCCAGCAGAGTAGCGGGAGGGCCTGTCGATGAGCAGTTCTTC.

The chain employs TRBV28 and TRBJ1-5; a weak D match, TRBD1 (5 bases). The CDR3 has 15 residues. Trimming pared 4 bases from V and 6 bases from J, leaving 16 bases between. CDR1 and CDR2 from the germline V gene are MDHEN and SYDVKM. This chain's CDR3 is CASSSPGHSGQPQHF. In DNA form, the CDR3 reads TGTGCCAGCAGTTCTCCAGGGCATTCGGGTCAGCCCCAGCATTTT.

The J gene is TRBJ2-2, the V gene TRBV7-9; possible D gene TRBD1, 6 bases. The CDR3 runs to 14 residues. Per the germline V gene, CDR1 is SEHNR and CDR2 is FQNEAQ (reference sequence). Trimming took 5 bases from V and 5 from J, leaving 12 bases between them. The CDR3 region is CASSQTGSTGELFF. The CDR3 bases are TGTGCCAGCAGCCAAACAGGGTCGACCGGGGAGCTGTTTTTT. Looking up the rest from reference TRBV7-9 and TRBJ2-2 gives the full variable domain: DTGVSQNPRHKITKRGQNVTFRCDPISEHNRLYWYRQTLGQGPEFLTYFQNEAQLEKSRLLSDRFSAERPKGSFSTLEIQRTEQGDSAMYLCASSQTGSTGELFFGEGSRLTVL.

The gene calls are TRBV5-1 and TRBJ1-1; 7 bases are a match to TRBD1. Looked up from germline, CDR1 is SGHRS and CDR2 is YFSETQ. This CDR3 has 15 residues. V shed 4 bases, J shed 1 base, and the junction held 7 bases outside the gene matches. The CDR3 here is CASSANGQANTEAFF. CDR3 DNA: TGCGCCAGCAGCGCCAATGGACAGGCGAACACTGAAGCTTTCTTT.

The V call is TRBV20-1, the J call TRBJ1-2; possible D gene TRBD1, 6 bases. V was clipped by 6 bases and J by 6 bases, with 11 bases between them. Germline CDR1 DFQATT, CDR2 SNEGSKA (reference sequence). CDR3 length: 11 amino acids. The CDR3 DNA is TGCAGTGCCTACGCAGGGGATGGCTACACCTTC. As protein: CSAYAGDGYTF.